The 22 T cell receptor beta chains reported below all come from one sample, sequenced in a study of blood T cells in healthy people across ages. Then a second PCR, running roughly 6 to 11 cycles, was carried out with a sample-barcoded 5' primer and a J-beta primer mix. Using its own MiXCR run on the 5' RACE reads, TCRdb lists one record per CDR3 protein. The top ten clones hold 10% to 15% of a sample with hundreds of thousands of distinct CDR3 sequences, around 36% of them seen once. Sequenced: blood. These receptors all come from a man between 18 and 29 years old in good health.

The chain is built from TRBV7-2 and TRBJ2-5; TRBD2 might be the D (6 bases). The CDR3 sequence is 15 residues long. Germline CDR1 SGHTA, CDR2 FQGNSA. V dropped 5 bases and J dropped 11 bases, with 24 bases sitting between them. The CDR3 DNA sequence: TGTGCCAGCAGCCCCCTAGCGCAGCAGGGTGTAGAGCAGTACTTC. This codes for CASSPLAQQGVEQYF.

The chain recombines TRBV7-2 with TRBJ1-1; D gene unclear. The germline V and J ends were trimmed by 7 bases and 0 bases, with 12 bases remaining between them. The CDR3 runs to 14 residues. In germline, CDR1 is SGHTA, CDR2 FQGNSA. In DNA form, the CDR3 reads TGTGCCAGCACCCCCGTCTCCATGAACACTGAAGCTTTCTTT. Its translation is CASTPVSMNTEAFF. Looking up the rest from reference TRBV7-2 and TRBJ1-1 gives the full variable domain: GAGVSQSPSNKVTEKGKDVELRCDPISGHTALYWYRQSLGQGLEFLIYFQGNSAPDKSGLPSDRFSAERTGGSVSTLTIQRTQQEDSAVYLCASTPVSMNTEAFFGQGTRLTVV.

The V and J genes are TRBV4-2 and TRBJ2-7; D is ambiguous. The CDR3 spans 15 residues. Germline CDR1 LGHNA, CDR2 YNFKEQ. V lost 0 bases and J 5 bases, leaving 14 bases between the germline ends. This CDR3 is CASSQENRRNDEQYF. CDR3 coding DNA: TGTGCCAGCAGCCAAGAAAACCGCCGTAATGACGAGCAGTACTTC.

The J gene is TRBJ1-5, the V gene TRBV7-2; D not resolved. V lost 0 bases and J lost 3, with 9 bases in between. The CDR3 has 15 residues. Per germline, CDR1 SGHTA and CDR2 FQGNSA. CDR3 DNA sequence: TGTGCCAGCAGCTTAGCTGGCCAGACCAATCAGCCCCAGCATTTT. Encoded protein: CASSLAGQTNQPQHF. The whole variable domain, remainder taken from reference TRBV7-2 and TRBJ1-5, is GAGVSQSPSNKVTEKGKDVELRCDPISGHTALYWYRQSLGQGLEFLIYFQGNSAPDKSGLPSDRFSAERTGGSVSTLTIQRTQQEDSAVYLCASSLAGQTNQPQHFGDGTRLSIL.

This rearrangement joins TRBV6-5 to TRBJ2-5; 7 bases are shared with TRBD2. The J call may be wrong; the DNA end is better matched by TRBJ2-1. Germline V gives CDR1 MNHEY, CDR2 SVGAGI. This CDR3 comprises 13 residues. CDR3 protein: CASSGRFQETQFF. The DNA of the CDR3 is TGTGCCAGCAGCGGGAGGTTCCAAGAGACCCAGTTCTTC.

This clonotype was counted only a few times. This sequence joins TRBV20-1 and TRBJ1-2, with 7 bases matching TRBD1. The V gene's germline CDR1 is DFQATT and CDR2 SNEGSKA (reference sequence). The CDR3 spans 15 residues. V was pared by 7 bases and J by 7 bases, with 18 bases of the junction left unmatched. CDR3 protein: CSVRQPGTVKLGYTF. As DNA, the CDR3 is TGCAGTGTTCGGCAACCCGGGACAGTTAAACTTGGCTACACCTTC.

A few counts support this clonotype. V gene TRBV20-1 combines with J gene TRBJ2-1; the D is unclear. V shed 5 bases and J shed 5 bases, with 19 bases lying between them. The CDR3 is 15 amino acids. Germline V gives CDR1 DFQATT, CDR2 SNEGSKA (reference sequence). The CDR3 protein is CSARRPPDMNNEQFF. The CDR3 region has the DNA TGCAGTGCTCGAAGACCACCCGACATGAACAATGAGCAGTTCTTC.

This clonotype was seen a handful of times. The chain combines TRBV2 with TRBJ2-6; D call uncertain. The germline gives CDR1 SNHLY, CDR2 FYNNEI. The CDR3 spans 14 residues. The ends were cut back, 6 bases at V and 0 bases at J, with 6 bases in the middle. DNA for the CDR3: TGTGCCAGCAGGCTGAGCTCTGGGGCCAACGTCCTGACTTTC. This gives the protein CASRLSSGANVLTF.

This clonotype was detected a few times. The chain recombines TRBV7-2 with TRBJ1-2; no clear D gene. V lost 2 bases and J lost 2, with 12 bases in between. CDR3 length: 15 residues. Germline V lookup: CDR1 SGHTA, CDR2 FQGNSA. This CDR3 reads CASSLYSDVNYGYTF. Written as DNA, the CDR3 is TGTGCCAGCAGCTTATATAGCGATGTCAACTATGGCTACACCTTC. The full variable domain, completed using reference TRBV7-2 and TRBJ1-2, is GAGVSQSPSNKVTEKGKDVELRCDPISGHTALYWYRQSLGQGLEFLIYFQGNSAPDKSGLPSDRFSAERTGGSVSTLTIQRTQQEDSAVYLCASSLYSDVNYGYTFGSGTRLTVV.

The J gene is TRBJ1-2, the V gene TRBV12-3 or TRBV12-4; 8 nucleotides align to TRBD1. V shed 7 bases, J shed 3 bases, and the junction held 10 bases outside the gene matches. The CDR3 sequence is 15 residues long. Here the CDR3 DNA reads TGTGCCAGCAATCCCGCAGGGGGCGTTTACTATGGCTACACCTTC. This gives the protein CASNPAGGVYYGYTF.

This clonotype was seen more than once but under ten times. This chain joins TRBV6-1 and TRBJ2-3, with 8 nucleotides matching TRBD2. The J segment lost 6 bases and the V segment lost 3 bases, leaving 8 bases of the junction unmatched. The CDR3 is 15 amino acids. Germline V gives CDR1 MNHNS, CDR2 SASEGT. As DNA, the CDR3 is TGTGCCAGCAGTGAGGCGGGAGGAAGCATCGATACGCAGTATTTT. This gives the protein CASSEAGGSIDTQYF.

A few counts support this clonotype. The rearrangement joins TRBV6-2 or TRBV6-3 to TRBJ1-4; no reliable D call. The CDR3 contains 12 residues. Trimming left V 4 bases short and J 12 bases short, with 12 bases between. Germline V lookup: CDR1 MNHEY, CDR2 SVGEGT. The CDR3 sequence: CASSSAEWQLFF. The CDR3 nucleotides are TGTGCCAGCAGTTCGGCGGAGTGGCAACTGTTTTTT.

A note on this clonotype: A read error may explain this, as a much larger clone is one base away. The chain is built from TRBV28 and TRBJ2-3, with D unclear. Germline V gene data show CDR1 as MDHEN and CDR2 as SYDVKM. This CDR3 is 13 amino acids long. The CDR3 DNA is TGTGCCAGCAGAGGCCCCACCGCAGATATGCAGTATTTT. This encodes CASRGPTADMQYF.

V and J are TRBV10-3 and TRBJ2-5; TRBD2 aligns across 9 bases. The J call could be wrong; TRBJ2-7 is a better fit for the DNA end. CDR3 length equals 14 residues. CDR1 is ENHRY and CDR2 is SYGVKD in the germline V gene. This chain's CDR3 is CAISDVAGDYEQYF. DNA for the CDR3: TGTGCCATCAGTGATGTAGCGGGAGACTACGAGCAGTACTTC.

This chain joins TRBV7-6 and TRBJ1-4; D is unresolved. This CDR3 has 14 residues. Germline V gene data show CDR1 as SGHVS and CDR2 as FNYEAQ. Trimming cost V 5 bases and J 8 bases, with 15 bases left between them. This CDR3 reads CASSRSMSGEKLFF. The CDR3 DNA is TGTGCCAGCAGCAGGAGCATGTCCGGGGAAAAACTGTTTTTT.

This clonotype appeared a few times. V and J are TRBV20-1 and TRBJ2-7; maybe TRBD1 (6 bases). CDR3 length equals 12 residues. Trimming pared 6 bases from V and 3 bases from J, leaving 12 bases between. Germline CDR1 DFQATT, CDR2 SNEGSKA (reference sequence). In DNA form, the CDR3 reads TGCAGTGCAAAGGGACAAGACTACGAGCAGTACTTC. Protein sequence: CSAKGQDYEQYF.

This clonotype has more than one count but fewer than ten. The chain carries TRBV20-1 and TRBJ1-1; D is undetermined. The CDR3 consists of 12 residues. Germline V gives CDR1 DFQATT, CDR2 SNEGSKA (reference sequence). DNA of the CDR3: TGCAGATACCCAGGATGGGGCACTGAAGCTTTCTTT. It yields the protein CRYPGWGTEAFF.

CDR3 sequence: CASSQDGGANGNTIYF. The CDR3, as DNA: TGTGCCAGCAGCCAAGATGGTGGCGCCAATGGAAACACCATATATTTT. The chain employs TRBV4-2 and TRBJ1-3; D gene unclear. Trimming cost V 0 bases and J 3 bases, with 12 bases left between them. The germline gives CDR1 LGHNA, CDR2 YNFKEQ. This CDR3 has 16 residues.

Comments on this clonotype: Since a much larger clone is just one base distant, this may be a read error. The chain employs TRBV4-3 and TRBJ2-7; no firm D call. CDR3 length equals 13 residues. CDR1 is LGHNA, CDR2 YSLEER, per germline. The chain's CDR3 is CACSQGYTGSQYF. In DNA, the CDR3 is TGCGCCTGCAGCCAAGGGTATACTGGGTCCCAGTACTTC.

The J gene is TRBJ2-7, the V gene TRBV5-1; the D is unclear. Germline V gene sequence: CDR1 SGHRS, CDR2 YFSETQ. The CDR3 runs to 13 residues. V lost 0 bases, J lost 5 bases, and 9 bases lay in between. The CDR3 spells CASSLDTEHEQYF. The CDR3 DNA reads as TGCGCCAGCAGCTTGGATACCGAGCACGAGCAGTACTTC.

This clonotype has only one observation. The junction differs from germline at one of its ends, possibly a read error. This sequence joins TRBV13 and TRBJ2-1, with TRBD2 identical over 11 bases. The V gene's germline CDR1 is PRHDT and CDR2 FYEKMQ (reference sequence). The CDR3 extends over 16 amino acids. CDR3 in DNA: TGTACCAGCAGCGGACGGACTAGCGGGCAGTACAATGAGCAGTTCTTC. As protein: CTSSGRTSGQYNEQFF.

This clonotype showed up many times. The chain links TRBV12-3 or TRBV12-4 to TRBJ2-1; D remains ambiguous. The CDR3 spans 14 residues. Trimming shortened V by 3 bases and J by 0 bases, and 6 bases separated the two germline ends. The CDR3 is CASSLAASYNEQFF. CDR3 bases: TGTGCCAGCAGTTTGGCGGCCTCCTACAATGAGCAGTTCTTC.